The 26 T cell receptor beta chains below were found in one sample sequenced in a study of memory CD4+ T cells and cytomegalovirus serostatus (dated by TCRdb to 2018 to 2020). The library was made by the immunoSEQ multiplex PCR assay. Not all clones reach the TCRdb copy of this immuneACCESS table, which keeps in-frame sequences only. Checked studies attribute under half of the gap to unresolved V genes and leave the rest unexplained. A total of just over 40,000 clones appear in this sample, about 85% of them only once. The ten largest clones represent approximately 0.73% of the sample. Single viable CD3+CD4+CD8-CD45RO+ cells were sorted as memory CD4+ T cells on a FACSAria II. Sequencing used memory CD4+ T cells from blood. The origin of the receptors is an adult in good health and CMV-seronegative.

This chain joins TRBV7-8 and TRBJ2-1; D gene unclear. Trimming pared 2 bases from V and 4 bases from J, leaving 18 bases between. This CDR3 spans 17 amino acids. Germline CDR1 reads SGHVS; CDR2 reads FQNEAQ. In DNA, the CDR3 is TGTGCCAGCAGCTTAAGGGCCGTAGGAGATGGTTACAATGAGCAGTTCTTC. The encoded protein is CASSLRAVGDGYNEQFF.

The chain joins TRBV5-1 to TRBJ1-3; D might be TRBD1 (5 bases). V was cut by 0 bases and J by 4 bases, with 11 bases left in between. This CDR3 region has 15 residues. The germline gives CDR1 SGHRS, CDR2 YFSETQ. DNA for the CDR3: TGCGCCAGCAGCTTGGAGGGGACGCGAGGAAACACCATATATTTT. Protein sequence: CASSLEGTRGNTIYF. Using reference TRBV5-1 and TRBJ1-3 for the parts outside the CDR3, the full variable domain is KAGVTQTPRYLIKTRGQQVTLSCSPISGHRSVSWYQQTPGQGLQFLFEYFSETQRNKGNFPGRFSGRQFSNSRSEMNVSTLELGDSALYLCASSLEGTRGNTIYFGEGSWLTVV.

The chain combines TRBV30 with TRBJ1-5; a possible D gene is TRBD1 (6 bases). Trimming removed 3 bases at V and 4 bases at J, with 10 bases between. The CDR3 has 13 residues. Germline-derived CDR1 and CDR2 are GTSNPN and SVGIG (reference sequence). The CDR3 loop is CAWSTGLNQPQHF. CDR3 DNA sequence: TGTGCCTGGAGCACAGGGTTGAATCAGCCCCAGCATTTT.

The rearrangement joins TRBV27 to TRBJ1-2; D remains ambiguous. The CDR3 spans 13 residues. Germline V CDR1 and CDR2: MNHEY, SMNVEV (reference sequence). V was shortened by 4 bases and J by 3 bases, with 9 bases between the two germline ends. This chain's CDR3 is CASSSRIDYGYTF. The CDR3 DNA follows: TGTGCCAGCAGTTCCAGAATAGACTATGGCTACACCTTC.

This rearrangement joins TRBV5-1 to TRBJ1-2; D is perhaps TRBD1 (5 bases). There are 14 residues in the CDR3. The germline V gene has CDR1 SGHRS and CDR2 YFSETQ. V lost 0 bases, J lost 5 bases, and 11 bases lay in between. CDR3 sequence reads: CASSLEGRLYGYTF. The CDR3 DNA reads TGCGCCAGCAGCTTGGAGGGGAGGCTGTATGGCTACACCTTC.

This chain uses TRBV5-1 with TRBJ2-2; tentatively, D is TRBD1 or TRBD2 (5 bases each). V gave up 6 bases and J gave up 4 bases, with 19 bases separating them. This CDR3 has 16 residues. The V gene's germline CDR1 is SGHRS and CDR2 YFSETQ. CDR3 DNA: TGCGCCAGCACCAAGCTTGGGGCGCGGGTCACCGGGGAGCTGTTTTTT. Translated: CASTKLGARVTGELFF.

V gene TRBV6-1 combines with J gene TRBJ1-4; 9 bases are shared with TRBD1. This CDR3 is built from 14 residues. Germline V gene data show CDR1 as MNHNS and CDR2 as SASEGT. The V gene end was trimmed by 6 bases and the J gene end by 5 bases; junction bases not matched to a gene: 4. CDR3 residues: CASRGDRENEKLFF. The CDR3 DNA reads TGTGCCAGCAGGGGGGACAGGGAAAATGAAAAACTGTTTTTT.

The chain is built from TRBV10-2 and TRBJ1-1; D is possibly TRBD1 (5 bases). V was clipped by 3 bases and J by 3 bases, with 8 bases between them. The length of the CDR3 is 13 residues. Germline CDR1 is WSHSY and CDR2 is SAAADI. CDR3: CASSDRVHTEAFF. As DNA, the CDR3 is TGCGCCAGCAGTGACAGGGTGCACACTGAAGCTTTCTTT.

This rearrangement joins TRBV7-3 to TRBJ1-2; the match to TRBD1 covers 9 bases. The CDR3 contains 14 residues. CDR1 is SGHTA and CDR2 is FQGTGA in the germline V gene. After removal of 5 bases from V and 5 bases from J, the junction contained 6 bases not matched to a gene. The CDR3 bases are TGTGCCAGCAGCCCTGGGACAGGGTCTTATGGCTACACCTTC. Residues: CASSPGTGSYGYTF.

The V call is TRBV19, the J call TRBJ2-1, with 7 bases identical to TRBD1. The trim removed 3 bases at V and 7 bases at J, leaving 6 bases unmatched. The V gene's germline CDR1 is LNHDA and CDR2 SQIVND (reference sequence). This CDR3 has 14 residues. CDR3 protein: CASSIGDSRNEQFF. CDR3 bases: TGTGCCAGTAGTATTGGGGACAGTCGGAATGAGCAGTTCTTC.

V gene TRBV10-3 combines with J gene TRBJ1-2; a possible D gene is TRBD1 (6 bases). Germline V lookup: CDR1 ENHRY, CDR2 SYGVKD. CDR3 length equals 11 residues. The germline V and J ends were trimmed by 6 bases and 7 bases, with 9 bases remaining between them. The CDR3 nucleotides are TGTGCCATCAGCGGGACATTTGGCTACACCTTC. Its translation is CAISGTFGYTF.

J is TRBJ1-1 and V is TRBV5-4; 8 bases are a match to TRBD1. The CDR3 is 15 amino acids. V lost 4 bases and J lost 1; bases outside the gene matches: 6. Germline CDR1 SGHNT, CDR2 YYREEE (reference sequence). CDR3 protein: CASSATGTGNTEAFF. DNA for the CDR3: TGTGCCAGCAGCGCTACCGGGACAGGGAACACTGAAGCTTTCTTT.

The genes are TRBV5-6 and TRBJ2-5; 9 bases are shared with TRBD1. In germline, CDR1 is SGHDT, CDR2 YYEEEE. The CDR3 is made up of 16 amino acids. Trimming at V came to 4 bases and at J to 1 base, leaving 8 bases not matched to a gene. The CDR3 region has the DNA TGTGCCAGCAGCGAAACGGGACAGGGAAGCCAAGAGACCCAGTACTTC. Its translation is CASSETGQGSQETQYF.

The CDR3 region has the DNA TGTGCCAGCAGTTACTCCCCCGGGACAGCGACTGAAAAACTGTTTTTT. This sequence encodes CASSYSPGTATEKLFF. The chain couples TRBV6-5 to TRBJ1-4, with TRBD1 identical over 7 bases. The CDR3 loop spans 16 amino acids. Losses at the gene ends were 0 bases for V and 7 bases for J; bases not matched to a gene: 8. The germline V gene has CDR1 MNHEY and CDR2 SVGAGI.

By sample fraction, this clone is medium-sized. CDR3 amino acids: CASSGRTGDEQFF. As DNA, the CDR3 is TGTGCCAGCAGCGGTAGGACAGGGGACGAGCAGTTCTTC. The chain links TRBV9 to TRBJ2-1, with 9 bases lining up with TRBD1. Germline values: CDR1 SGDLS, CDR2 YYNGEE. The V segment lost 3 bases and the J segment 10 bases; nucleotides outside the gene matches: 5. The CDR3 runs 13 residues.

This clone has more than one count but fewer than ten. This chain uses TRBV5-5 with TRBJ2-6, with D uncertain. The germline gives CDR1 SGHKS, CDR2 YYEKEE (reference sequence). The CDR3 loop spans 18 amino acids. With 1 base removed from V and 0 bases from J, the gap between germline ends came to 14 bases. CDR3 amino acids: CASSLQSGLTSGANVLTF. The CDR3 DNA follows: TGTGCCAGCAGCTTGCAGTCAGGATTAACCTCTGGGGCCAACGTCCTGACTTTC.

This chain links TRBV25-1 with TRBJ2-1, with 13 bases that match TRBD2. CDR1 is MGHDK and CDR2 is SYGVNS in the germline V gene. V was clipped by 8 bases and J by 7 bases; unmatched bases: 8. The CDR3 length is 15 residues. CDR3 sequence reads: CASSETSGGPNEQFF. Written as DNA, the CDR3 is TGTGCCAGCTCAGAGACTAGCGGGGGGCCAAATGAGCAGTTCTTC.

The chain uses TRBV23-1 and TRBJ2-7; weak D call: TRBD1 (6 bases). TRBV23-1 is an open reading frame, and its role is uncertain. This CDR3 spans 16 amino acids. V shed 0 bases and J shed 2 bases, with 14 bases lying between them. CDR3 bases: TGCGCCAGCAGTCAATCGCGAGGGGGAAGACCCTACGAGCAGTACTTC. It is translated as CASSQSRGGRPYEQYF.

This clone was observed a handful of times. The rearrangement links TRBV6-5 to TRBJ1-6; D uncertain. This CDR3 is 12 amino acids long. Germline CDR1 MNHEY, CDR2 SVGAGI. Trimming cost V 6 bases and J 7 bases, with 7 bases left between them. The CDR3, as DNA: TGTGCCAGCAGGAATACAAATTCACCCCTCCACTTT. It encodes CASRNTNSPLHF.

V and J are TRBV15 and TRBJ1-2; D gene unclear. Trimming took 1 base from V and 8 from J, leaving 14 bases between them. Germline V gene lookup returns CDR1 LNHNV and CDR2 YYDKDF (reference sequence). There are 14 residues in the CDR3. The DNA for the CDR3 is TGTGCCACCAGCAGAGTTCCCCCCACGGGAGGCTACACCTTC. This codes for CATSRVPPTGGYTF.

This clone was found a few times. The chain joins TRBV11-2 to TRBJ2-1, with D unresolved. V was trimmed by 2 bases and J by 1 base, leaving 9 bases between them. The V gene's germline CDR1 is SGHAT and CDR2 FQNNGV. The CDR3 sequence is 15 residues long. The CDR3 DNA is TGTGCCAGCAGCTTAACCCTAGGTTCCTACAATGAGCAGTTCTTC. It encodes CASSLTLGSYNEQFF.

V usage is TRBV7-2 and J usage is TRBJ1-5, with TRBD1 matching 8 bases. This CDR3 contains 13 residues. V lost 5 bases, J lost 5 bases, and 2 bases stayed unmatched. Germline CDR1 is SGHTA and CDR2 is FQGNSA. The CDR3 is CASSRGQDQPQHF. DNA for the CDR3: TGTGCCAGCAGCCGGGGACAGGATCAGCCCCAGCATTTT.

This clone was observed a few times. The chain is built from TRBV6-5 and TRBJ1-2; D might be TRBD1 (6 bases). V was cut by 6 bases and J by 5 bases, with 19 bases left in between. The CDR3 sequence is 15 residues long. Germline assignment: CDR1 MNHEY and CDR2 SVGAGI. Here the CDR3 reads CASRTGTTPAYGYTF. CDR3 coding DNA: TGTGCCAGCAGAACCGGGACAACCCCCGCTTATGGCTACACCTTC.

The chain combines TRBV2 with TRBJ2-5, with TRBD2 as a possible D gene (7 bases). The CDR3 consists of 17 residues. The ends were cut back, 8 bases at V and 1 base at J, with 23 bases in the middle. CDR1 and CDR2 from the germline V gene are SNHLY and FYNNEI. CDR3 protein: CASRGRLRGGLQETQYF. The CDR3 nucleotides are TGTGCCAGCCGAGGCCGTTTGAGGGGGGGCCTCCAAGAGACCCAGTACTTC.

This sequence joins TRBV19 and TRBJ1-2, with D hard to call. CDR1 is LNHDA, CDR2 SQIVND, per germline (reference sequence). With 1 base removed from V and 3 bases from J, the gap between germline ends came to 9 bases. The CDR3 spans 14 residues. CDR3 sequence: CASSIGIIDYGYTF. The CDR3 bases are TGTGCCAGTAGTATAGGGATTATCGACTATGGCTACACCTTC.

Only a few counts were recorded for this clone. This chain uses TRBV6-6 with TRBJ2-4; D is unresolved. The CDR3 covers 16 residues. V was cut by 2 bases and J by 0 bases, with 11 bases left in between. Germline CDR1 is MNHNY and CDR2 is SVGAGI (reference sequence). The CDR3: CASSYASGLAKNIQYF. The CDR3 DNA reads as TGTGCCAGCAGTTACGCCTCGGGTCTAGCCAAAAACATTCAGTACTTC.